The next 30 T cell receptor beta chains were all read from a single sample in a study of cytomegalovirus exposure and HLA in healthy donors (dated by TCRdb to 2016 to 2017). The library was generated by the immunoSEQ multiplex PCR assay. TCRdb holds this immuneACCESS table with in-frame rearrangements only. Some clones are missing; in checked studies, unresolved V genes explain under half, and the rest has no known cause. Present in this sample are more than 300,000 clones, 75% to 90% of which were seen just once. About 0.8% of the sample is in the top ten clones. The sample comprised PBMCs. These receptors were obtained from a woman aged 18-29 years in good health and CMV-seronegative.

The rearrangement uses TRBV5-1 and TRBJ2-1; D might be TRBD2 (6 bases). This CDR3 has 14 amino acids. The V gene lost 7 bases and the J gene lost 1 base, with 12 bases spanning the gap. The germline gives CDR1 SGHRS, CDR2 YFSETQ. CDR3 region: CASEEGSSYNEQFF. CDR3 DNA sequence: TGCGCCAGCGAGGAGGGTTCTTCCTACAATGAGCAGTTCTTC.

The gene calls are TRBV9 and TRBJ2-7; 11 bases are a match to TRBD1. The CDR3 sequence is 17 residues long. Germline V gene data show CDR1 as SGDLS and CDR2 as YYNGEE. Trimming took 0 bases from V and 5 from J; bases not matched to a gene: 10. The CDR3 region has the DNA TGTGCCAGCAGCGTAGGAAGCGGGACAGGGGGAACCCACGAGCAGTACTTC. This sequence encodes CASSVGSGTGGTHEQYF.

Of note for this clone: This specimen includes other DNA sequences encoding the same CDR3. The chain couples TRBV7-9 to TRBJ1-4, with D tentatively TRBD1 (5 bases). Germline V CDR1 and CDR2: SEHNR, FQNEAQ (reference sequence). V shed 2 bases and J shed 6 bases, with 10 bases lying between them. This CDR3 spans 14 amino acids. CDR3 in amino acids: CASSLRGGDEKLFF. In nucleotides, the CDR3 is TGTGCCAGCAGCTTAAGGGGAGGGGATGAAAAACTGTTTTTT.

V and J are TRBV5-1 and TRBJ2-2; no reliable D call. This CDR3 spans 11 amino acids. The V end was cut by 8 bases, the J end by 5 bases, with 7 bases between. Germline CDR1 is SGHRS and CDR2 is YFSETQ. The CDR3 DNA sequence: TGCGCCAGTCAGGTGACCGGGGAGCTGTTTTTT. Translation: CASQVTGELFF.

This clone has only a few counts. The chain joins TRBV5-1 to TRBJ2-2; 10 bases agree with TRBD2. J was trimmed by 3 bases and V by 6 bases; bases with no gene match: 8. The CDR3 totals 16 residues. Germline CDR1 is SGHRS and CDR2 is YFSETQ. CDR3 sequence: CASTFERGGHTGELFF. CDR3 DNA: TGCGCCAGCACCTTCGAGCGGGGGGGCCACACCGGGGAGCTGTTTTTT.

This rearrangement joins TRBV25-1 to TRBJ2-1; 7 positions match TRBD2. CDR1 is MGHDK, CDR2 SYGVNS, per germline. J was trimmed by 2 bases and V by 1 base; bases with no gene match: 8. The CDR3 length is 17 residues. CDR3 in amino acids: CASSEFVLAETYNEQFF. The CDR3, as DNA: TGTGCCAGCAGTGAATTCGTGCTAGCGGAAACCTACAATGAGCAGTTCTTC.

As to this clone: This sample also contains other DNA sequences that code for the same CDR3. The V gene is TRBV27, the J gene TRBJ1-4, with 8 bases lining up with TRBD1. CDR1 is MNHEY and CDR2 is SMNVEV in the germline V gene (reference sequence). Losses at the gene ends were 5 bases for V and 0 bases for J; bases not matched to a gene: 2. CDR3 length: 15 residues. The CDR3: CASSLQGATNEKLFF. CDR3 DNA sequence: TGTGCCAGCAGTCTACAGGGGGCAACTAATGAAAAACTGTTTTTT. Full variable domain (outside the CDR3, taken from reference TRBV27 and TRBJ1-4): EAQVTQNPRYLITVTGKKLTVTCSQNMNHEYMSWYRQDPGLGLRQIYYSMNVEVTDKGDVPEGYKVSRKEKRNFPLILESPSPNQTSLYFCASSLQGATNEKLFFGSGTQLSVL.

This CDR3 is CASSSSTGGNQPQHF. CDR3 DNA sequence: TGTGCCAGCAGCTCCTCGACAGGGGGGAATCAGCCCCAGCATTTT. The chain employs TRBV7-9 and TRBJ1-5, with TRBD1 matching over 9 bases. CDR1 is SEHNR and CDR2 is FQNEAQ in the germline V gene (reference sequence). This CDR3 is built from 15 residues. Germline trimming cut 4 bases from V and 4 bases from J; bases unmatched to any gene: 5.

The chain employs TRBV29-1 and TRBJ2-5, with 10 bases lining up with TRBD2. The CDR3 is 14 amino acids. The germline V gene has CDR1 SQVTM and CDR2 ANQGSEA. CDR3 sequence: CGLLAGQGKETQYF. CDR3 bases: TGCGGTCTACTAGCGGGACAAGGAAAGGAGACCCAGTACTTC.

The CDR3 region is CASSSQTGIQQFF. CDR3 sequence (DNA): TGTGCCAGCAGTTCCCAGACAGGGATACAGCAGTTCTTC. This chain connects TRBV6-5 to TRBJ2-1; 7 nucleotides line up with TRBD1. CDR1 MNHEY and CDR2 SVGAGI come from the germline V gene. V was pared by 4 bases and J by 11 bases, with 8 bases of the junction left unmatched. The CDR3 loop spans 13 amino acids.

With regard to this clone: Other DNA sequences in this specimen translate into the identical CDR3. The J gene is TRBJ2-7, the V gene TRBV28; 8 bases fit TRBD1. Trimming removed 3 bases from V and 4 bases from J; junction bases left unmatched: 5. CDR1 is MDHEN, CDR2 SYDVKM, per germline. The CDR3 has 14 amino acids. The CDR3 here is CASSLGQGAYEQYF. The CDR3 region has the DNA TGTGCCAGCAGTTTGGGGCAGGGGGCTTACGAGCAGTACTTC. The whole variable domain, filled in from reference TRBV28 and TRBJ2-7, reads DVKVTQSSRYLVKRTGEKVFLECVQDMDHENMFWYRQDPGLGLRLIYFSYDVKMKEKGDIPEGYSVSREKKERFSLILESASTNQTSMYLCASSLGQGAYEQYFGPGTRLTVT.

The chain recombines TRBV6-1 with TRBJ2-7, with D hard to call. Germline loops: CDR1 MNHNS, CDR2 SASEGT. V was clipped by 6 bases and J by 9 bases, with 12 bases between them. This CDR3 contains 11 residues. Here the CDR3 DNA reads TGTGCCAGCAGAGCAGGCCACGGGCAGTACTTC. Its protein is CASRAGHGQYF.

With respect to this clone: Other DNA sequences in this sample translate to the same CDR3. V usage is TRBV30 and J usage is TRBJ1-5; 8 bases line up with TRBD1. The CDR3 contains 13 residues. The V gene end was trimmed by 2 bases and the J gene end by 4 bases; junction bases not matched to a gene: 1. Germline CDR1 and CDR2: GTSNPN and SVGIG (reference sequence). CDR3 sequence (DNA): TGTGCCTGGAGTCGACAGGGGAATCAGCCCCAGCATTTT. It is translated as CAWSRQGNQPQHF.

The gene calls are TRBV15 and TRBJ2-7; D perhaps matches TRBD2 (5 bases). Germline V gene data show CDR1 as LNHNV and CDR2 as YYDKDF (reference sequence). The V gene lost 5 bases and the J gene lost 6 bases, with 20 bases spanning the gap. The CDR3 is made up of 15 amino acids. The DNA for the CDR3 is TGTGCCACCAGCGGACGGCGGGTTTCAGGACGCGAGCAGTACTTC. Translating gives CATSGRRVSGREQYF.

The chain recombines TRBV2 with TRBJ2-3; D may be TRBD2 (6 bases). Germline-derived CDR1 and CDR2 are SNHLY and FYNNEI. Trimming cost V 0 bases and J 2 bases, with 24 bases left between them. CDR3 size: 20 residues. DNA for the CDR3: TGTGCCAGCAGTGAAGCGCTTCGAGCTTCTTGGGGACTTTTCACAGATACGCAGTATTTT. This sequence encodes CASSEALRASWGLFTDTQYF.

The chain has TRBV5-6 and TRBJ2-7; tentative D call: TRBD2 (5 bases). The CDR3 covers 13 residues. Germline V CDR1 and CDR2: SGHDT, YYEEEE. The germline V and J ends were trimmed by 4 bases and 6 bases, with 14 bases remaining between them. The CDR3 loop reads CASSPRGGGEQYF. The CDR3 nucleotides are TGTGCCAGCAGCCCACGCGGAGGAGGCGAGCAGTACTTC.

V and J are TRBV28 and TRBJ2-7, with unresolved D. V lost 5 bases and J 4 bases, leaving 12 bases between the germline ends. This CDR3 has 13 residues. From germline, CDR1 is MDHEN and CDR2 SYDVKM. This CDR3 is CASSKRLLYEQYF. The CDR3 nucleotides are TGTGCCAGCAGTAAAAGACTCTTATACGAGCAGTACTTC.

The chain employs TRBV28 and TRBJ1-1; D may be TRBD1 (6 bases). This CDR3 region has 14 residues. V lost 6 bases and J 6 bases, leaving 17 bases between the germline ends. Per germline, CDR1 MDHEN and CDR2 SYDVKM. The CDR3 region has the DNA TGTGCCAGCAGCCCCAGGGGTCTAGGGCCTGAAGCTTTCTTT. It codes for CASSPRGLGPEAFF.

This clone occurred a few times. The V call is TRBV19, the J call TRBJ1-2; D is undetermined. CDR3 length: 13 amino acids. The ends were cut back, 4 bases at V and 6 bases at J, with 12 bases in the middle. Germline V gene data show CDR1 as LNHDA and CDR2 as SQIVND (reference sequence). CDR3 loop: CASSTFISNGYTF. The CDR3 DNA follows: TGTGCCAGTAGTACCTTTATTAGCAATGGCTACACCTTC.

The V and J genes are TRBV7-8 and TRBJ1-2, with D perhaps TRBD1 (5 bases). Looked up from germline, CDR1 is SGHVS and CDR2 is FQNEAQ. The CDR3 is 17 residues long. The ends were cut back, 1 base at V and 4 bases at J, with 19 bases in the middle. CDR3 sequence reads: CASSLGASLQGVYGYTF. The CDR3 nucleotides read TGTGCCAGCAGCTTAGGGGCCAGCCTCCAAGGGGTCTATGGCTACACCTTC. The variable domain in full, completed from reference TRBV7-8 and TRBJ1-2, reads GAGVSQSPRYKVAKRGQDVALRCDPISGHVSLFWYQQALGQGPEFLTYFQNEAQLDKSGLPSDRFFAERPEGSVSTLKIQRTQQEDSAVYLCASSLGASLQGVYGYTFGSGTRLTVV.

This clone was counted once. The rearrangement uses TRBV6-1 and TRBJ2-7, with TRBD1 identical over 8 bases. Germline CDR1 is MNHNS and CDR2 is SASEGT. Losses at the gene ends were 9 bases for V and 4 bases for J; bases not matched to a gene: 11. This CDR3 spans 14 amino acids. CDR3 in DNA: TGTGCCAGAAACGACAGGGGCTACCCTTACGAGCAGTACTTC. This translates into CARNDRGYPYEQYF.

This chain joins TRBV5-1 and TRBJ2-7; perhaps TRBD1 as D (6 bases). Germline values: CDR1 SGHRS, CDR2 YFSETQ. V was pared by 2 bases and J by 4 bases, with 13 bases between. There are 14 residues in the CDR3. The CDR3 DNA reads TGCGCCAGCAGCTTCTACGGGACAAATTACGAGCAGTACTTC. Protein: CASSFYGTNYEQYF.

The genes are TRBV27 and TRBJ1-2; 9 positions agree with TRBD1. This CDR3 comprises 17 residues. Germline assignment: CDR1 MNHEY and CDR2 SMNVEV (reference sequence). J lost 7 bases, V lost 1 base, and 13 bases had no gene match. The CDR3 sequence: CASSLYYRGLGIGGYTF. CDR3 coding DNA: TGTGCCAGCAGTTTATACTACAGGGGGCTGGGAATTGGTGGCTACACCTTC.

The chain links TRBV6-5 to TRBJ2-3; D might be TRBD2 (5 bases). Trimming stripped 0 bases from V and 2 bases from J, with 9 bases between. This CDR3 spans 15 amino acids. Germline V lookup: CDR1 MNHEY, CDR2 SVGAGI. CDR3 DNA: TGTGCCAGCAGTTACTCGAGGGCAGCCACAGATACGCAGTATTTT. Protein product: CASSYSRAATDTQYF.

The J gene is TRBJ1-2, the V gene TRBV5-6; D possibly corresponds to TRBD1 (5 bases). Trimming shortened V by 4 bases and J by 8 bases, and 12 bases separated the two germline ends. Germline-derived CDR1 and CDR2 are SGHDT and YYEEEE. There are 12 residues in the CDR3. The DNA for the CDR3 is TGTGCCAGCAGCACCGGGGGAGACGGCTACACCTTC. Translating it yields CASSTGGDGYTF.

J is TRBJ1-6 and V is TRBV9; D unclear. Germline V gives CDR1 SGDLS, CDR2 YYNGEE. This CDR3 is 12 amino acids long. V lost 4 bases to trimming and J lost 7 bases, with 6 bases between them. CDR3 loop: CASSSGNSPLHF. CDR3 in DNA: TGTGCCAGCAGCTCGGGAAATTCACCCCTCCACTTT.

This chain uses TRBV30 with TRBJ2-7; 8 bases are a match to TRBD1. CDR1 is GTSNPN, CDR2 SVGIG, per germline (reference sequence). V lost 3 bases and J lost 4; bases outside the gene matches: 14. The CDR3 contains 16 residues. CDR3 amino acids: CAWSPYVAGGAYEQYF. The CDR3 coding sequence is TGTGCCTGGAGCCCGTACGTGGCAGGGGGCGCTTACGAGCAGTACTTC.

The chain combines TRBV30 with TRBJ2-3; 13 nucleotides line up with TRBD2. The CDR3 extends over 14 amino acids. The V segment lost 7 bases and the J segment 9 bases; nucleotides outside the gene matches: 10. The germline V gene encodes CDR1 GTSNPN and CDR2 SVGIG (reference sequence). CDR3 sequence (DNA): TGTGCCTCCGTACTAGCGGGGGGGCCGGGGACGCAGTATTTT. It translates to CASVLAGGPGTQYF.

On this clone itself: Other DNA sequences in this specimen translate into the identical CDR3. The chain carries TRBV4-1 and TRBJ2-7, with D possibly TRBD1 on 6 matching bases. Germline V gene sequence: CDR1 MGHRA, CDR2 YSYEKL. The V end lost 1 base, the J end lost 4 bases, and 8 bases lay between the germline ends. The CDR3 consists of 13 residues. The CDR3 loop is CASSQGTGYEQYF. In nucleotides, the CDR3 is TGCGCCAGCAGCCAAGGCACAGGGTACGAGCAGTACTTC.

This clone was counted a single time. The chain recombines TRBV27 with TRBJ1-1, with TRBD1 matching 10 bases. The CDR3 has 17 residues. The germline V gene encodes CDR1 MNHEY and CDR2 SMNVEV (reference sequence). The V gene end was trimmed by 5 bases and the J gene end by 0 bases; junction bases not matched to a gene: 9. In nucleotides, the CDR3 is TGTGCCAGCAGTCCTCTGGGACAGGGGAACATGAACACTGAAGCTTTCTTT. Translating it yields CASSPLGQGNMNTEAFF.